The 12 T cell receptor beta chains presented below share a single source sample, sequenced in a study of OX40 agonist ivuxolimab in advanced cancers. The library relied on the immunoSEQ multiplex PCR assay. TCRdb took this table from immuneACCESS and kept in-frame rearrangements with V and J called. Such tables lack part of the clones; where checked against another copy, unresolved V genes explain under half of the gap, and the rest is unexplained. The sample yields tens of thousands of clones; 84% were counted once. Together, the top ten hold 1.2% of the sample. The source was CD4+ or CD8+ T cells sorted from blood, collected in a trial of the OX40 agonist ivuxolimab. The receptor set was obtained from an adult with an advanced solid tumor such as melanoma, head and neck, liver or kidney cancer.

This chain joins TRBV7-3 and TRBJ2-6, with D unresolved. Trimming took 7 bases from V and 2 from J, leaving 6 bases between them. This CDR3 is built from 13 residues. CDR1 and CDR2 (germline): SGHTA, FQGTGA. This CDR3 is CASTWAGANVLTF. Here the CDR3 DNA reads TGTGCCAGCACTTGGGCTGGGGCCAACGTCCTGACTTTC.

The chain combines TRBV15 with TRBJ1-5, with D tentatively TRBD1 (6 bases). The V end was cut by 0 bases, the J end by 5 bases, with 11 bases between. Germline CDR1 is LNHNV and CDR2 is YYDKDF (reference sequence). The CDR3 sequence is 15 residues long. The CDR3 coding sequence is TGTGCCACCAGCAGAGATATAACAGGGTATCAGCCCCAGCATTTT. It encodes CATSRDITGYQPQHF.

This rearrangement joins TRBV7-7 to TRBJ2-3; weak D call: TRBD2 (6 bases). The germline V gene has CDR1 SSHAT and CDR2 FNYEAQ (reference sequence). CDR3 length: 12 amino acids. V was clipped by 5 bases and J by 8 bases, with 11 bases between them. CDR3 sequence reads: CASSAGKGTQYF. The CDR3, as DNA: TGTGCCAGCAGCGCGGGGAAGGGTACGCAGTATTTT. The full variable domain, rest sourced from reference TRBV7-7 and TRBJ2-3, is GAGVSQSPRYKVTKRGQDVTLRCDPISSHATLYWYQQALGQGPEFLTYFNYEAQPDKSGLPSDRFSAERPEGSISTLTIQRTEQRDSAMYRCASSAGKGTQYFGPGTRLTVL.

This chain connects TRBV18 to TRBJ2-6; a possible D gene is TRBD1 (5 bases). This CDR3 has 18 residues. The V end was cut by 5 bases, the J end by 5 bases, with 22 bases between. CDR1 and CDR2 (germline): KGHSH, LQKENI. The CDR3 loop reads CASSSVADIYSRANVLTF. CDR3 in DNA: TGTGCCAGCTCATCCGTTGCGGACATTTACAGTCGGGCCAACGTCCTGACTTTC. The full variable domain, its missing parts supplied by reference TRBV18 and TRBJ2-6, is NAGVMQNPRHLVRRRGQEARLRCSPMKGHSHVYWYRQLPEEGLKFMVYLQKENIIDESGMPKERFSAEFPKEGPSILRIQQVVRGDSAAYFCASSSVADIYSRANVLTFGAGSRLTVL.

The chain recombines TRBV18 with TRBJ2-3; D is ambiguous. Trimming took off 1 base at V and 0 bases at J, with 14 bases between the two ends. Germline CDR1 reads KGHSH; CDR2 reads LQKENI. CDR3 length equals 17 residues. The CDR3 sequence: CASSPLTTSASTDTQYF. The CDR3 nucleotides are TGTGCCAGCTCACCACTTACGACCTCTGCTAGCACAGATACGCAGTATTTT.

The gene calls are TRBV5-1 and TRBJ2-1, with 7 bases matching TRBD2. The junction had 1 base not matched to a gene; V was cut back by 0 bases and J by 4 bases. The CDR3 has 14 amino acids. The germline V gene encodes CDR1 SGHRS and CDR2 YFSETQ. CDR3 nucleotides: TGCGCCAGCAGCTTGGGCGGGAGTTACAATGAGCAGTTCTTC. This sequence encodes CASSLGGSYNEQFF.

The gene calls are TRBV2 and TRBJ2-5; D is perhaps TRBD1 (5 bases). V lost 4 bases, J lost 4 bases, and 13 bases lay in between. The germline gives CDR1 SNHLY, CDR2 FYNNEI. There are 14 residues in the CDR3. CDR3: CASSVARVGETQYF. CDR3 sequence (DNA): TGTGCCAGCAGTGTTGCCAGGGTGGGAGAGACCCAGTACTTC. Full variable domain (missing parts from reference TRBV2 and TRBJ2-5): EPEVTQTPSHQVTQMGQEVILRCVPISNHLYFYWYRQILGQKVEFLVSFYNNEISEKSEIFDDQFSVERPDGSNFTLKIRSTKLEDSAMYFCASSVARVGETQYFGPGTRLLVL.

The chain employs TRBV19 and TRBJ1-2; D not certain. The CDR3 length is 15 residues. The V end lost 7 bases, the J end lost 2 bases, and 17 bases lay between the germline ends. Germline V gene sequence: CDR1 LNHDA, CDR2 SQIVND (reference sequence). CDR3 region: CASNSDAVANYGYTF. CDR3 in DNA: TGTGCCAGTAATTCGGACGCAGTCGCAAACTATGGCTACACCTTC.

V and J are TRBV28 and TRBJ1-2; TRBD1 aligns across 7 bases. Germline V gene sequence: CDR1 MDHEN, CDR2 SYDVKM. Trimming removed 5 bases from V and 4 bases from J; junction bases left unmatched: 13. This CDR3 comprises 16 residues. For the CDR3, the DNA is TGTGCCAGCAGTCCACCTACACAGGGGACGAGCTATGGCTACACCTTC. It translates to CASSPPTQGTSYGYTF.

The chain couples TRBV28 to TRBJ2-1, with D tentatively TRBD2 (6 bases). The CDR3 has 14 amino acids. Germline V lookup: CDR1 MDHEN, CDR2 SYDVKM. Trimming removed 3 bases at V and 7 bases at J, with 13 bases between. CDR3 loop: CASSFSTSLNEQFF. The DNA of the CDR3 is TGTGCCAGCAGTTTTAGTACTAGCTTGAATGAGCAGTTCTTC.

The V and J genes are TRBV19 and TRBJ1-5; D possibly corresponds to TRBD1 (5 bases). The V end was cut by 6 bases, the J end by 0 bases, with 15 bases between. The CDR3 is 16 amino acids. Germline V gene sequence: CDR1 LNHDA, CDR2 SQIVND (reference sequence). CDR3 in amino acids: CASSSRDGYSNQPQHF. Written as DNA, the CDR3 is TGTGCCAGTAGCAGCCGGGACGGTTATAGCAATCAGCCCCAGCATTTT.

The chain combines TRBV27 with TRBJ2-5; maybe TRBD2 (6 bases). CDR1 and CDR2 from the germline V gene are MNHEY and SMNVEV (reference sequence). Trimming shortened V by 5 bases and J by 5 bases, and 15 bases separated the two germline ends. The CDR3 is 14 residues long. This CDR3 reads CASSAGPRWETQYF. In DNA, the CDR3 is TGTGCCAGCAGTGCGGGACCCCGGTGGGAGACCCAGTACTTC.